This TCR beta chain was recorded in a study of human T cells and chemical hapten exposure. Turning to the study itself: Patients received weekly diphenylcyclopropenone doses to the scalp throughout the approximately 24-week study.

This sample's time point: pre-sensitization, week 0. The treatment denotes: therapeutic diphenylcyclopropenone sensitization with weekly scalp DPC. The donor pool consisted of alopecia patients aged 18 to 70 years, considered suitable for DPC. TCRdb independently ran MiXCR on the RACE reads; one entry per CDR3 protein. The sample yields some 250,000 distinct CDR3 sequences, approximately 8% seen once. Findings of the study overall: There was alopecia in the donors, so their immune response may differ from that of healthy people.

A remark on this clonotype: Its antigen is still unknown.

Deletions cut 0 bases from V and 4 bases from J, with 16 bases between. The CDR3 has 17 residues. CDR1 is SGHRS, CDR2 YFSETQ, per germline. The chain has TRBV5-1 and TRBJ2-2; D possibly corresponds to TRBD1 (5 bases). The sequencing used whole blood, collected in connection with sensitization to the hapten diphenylcyclopropenone (DPC). This TCR was recovered from a man aged 18 to 29 with alopecia areata. Some clones in this sample may be carry-over from other donors' samples. CDR3 DNA: TGCGCCAGCAGCTTGGCCAGGGCTACACTGACCACCGGGGAGCTGTTTTTT. Amino acid sequence: CASSLARATLTTGELFF.